This TCR beta chain came from a study of blood T cell repertoires in COVID-19. The CDR3 spans 15 residues. CDR1 is LNHNV and CDR2 is YYDKDF in the germline V gene (reference sequence). The trim removed 3 bases at V and 6 bases at J, leaving 7 bases unmatched. The method was immunoSEQ multiplex PCR; TCRdb's version includes in-frame clones alone and lacks a portion of them. This sample has around 150,000 clones, with around 86% found just once. The gene calls are TRBV15 and TRBJ2-7, with 11 bases matching TRBD1. The sample taken for sequencing was peripheral blood. The origin of this receptor is a man aged 55 to 70 with acute or convalescent COVID-19. The DNA for the CDR3 is TGTGCCACCAGCAGGGGCCGGGACAGGGGGGGCGAGCAGTACTTC. Protein product: CATSRGRDRGGEQYF.